This TCR beta chain originates from a study of shared clonotypes between healthy human individuals (dated by TCRdb to the early 2020s). Background for the entire study: Two women and a few men aged 18 to 49 years were included in the cohort. For each donor, CD4 naive and CD4 memory were each given three plates, CD8 naive was given two plates, and CD8 memory was given one plate. To estimate repertoire size and how much clonotypes are shared between individuals, the study performed deep sequencing of blood TCR repertoires from a handful of healthy adults. To increase sequencing depth and limit assay-specific biases, different laboratories used diverse techniques to prepare libraries and sequence TCR repertoires. Leukapheresis yielded between about 0.94 and 10 billion PBMCs per donor.

The germline V gene yields MDHEN for CDR1 and SYDVKM for CDR2. V drops 3 bases and J drops 1 base, leaving 15 bases in between. Counted from cysteine to phenylalanine, this CDR3 has 16 amino acids. The CDR3 DNA has 48 bases and is translated from base 1. Using the deep immunoSEQ assay, TCR CDR3 regions were amplified from genomic DNA by multiplex PCR. Genomic DNA extracted from each cell subset was distributed evenly over all wells of several immunoSEQ 96-well plates, and each plate served as one replicate. Each replicate PCR for sorted subsets received roughly 0.2 ug genomic DNA, equal to roughly 29,000 T cell genomes. The purified libraries were quantified using a Qubit 3.0 fluorometer, sized with a Bioanalyzer 2100, and then quantified again using the KAPA Library Quantification kit. A separate single-read 150-cycle Illumina NextSeq 550 flow cell was used to sequence each immunoSEQ 96-well plate. In the original analysis: Because only junctional sequences without quality scores were contained in the immunoSEQ output, filtering matching that applied to full-length reads could not be performed. To assign V/J genes and CDR3, sequences were annotated against IMGT germline references using PyIR, a Python wrapper for IgBLAST v1.9. Any read was removed if the V/J assignment was weak (E-value above 1e-6), the CDR3 was missing, or the read contained stop codons, out-of-frame junctions, or ambiguous translated residues. A V3J clonotype was defined by an identical inferred V gene, J gene, and CDR3 amino acid sequence. Percentage overlap between repertoires was computed as shared unique clonotypes divided by the size of the smaller repertoire. RTK rarefaction, the Chao1 estimator, and Recon v2.1 estimates of unobserved clonotypes were used to assess repertoire richness. Generation probabilities for all TCRbeta clonotypes obtained by the gDNA method from several donors were computed using OLGA. Sourced from immuneACCESS, this table was stored by TCRdb with only in-frame sequences that have V and J called. A share of the clones is absent; for the studies checked, an unresolved V gene accounts for under half, and the remainder has no known explanation. The V and J calls and clone size are taken from that table; D and trimming were inferred from the DNA. This sample has approximately 2,000,000 clones in its table, and 85% to 95% of those were observed once. The ten largest clones capture approximately 0.4% of the sample.

Of note for this clone: The antigen it recognizes is unknown. No per-base quality is available; no much larger clone lies one base away.

Healthy HIV-negative adults with no recently reported acute infections or vaccinations were included as donors. Only Caucasian adults living in Nashville, Tennessee, USA were represented among the donors. CD4+ T cells were enriched by magnetic negative selection, after which naive cells were positively selected on CD45RA and the negative fraction was taken as the memory subset. Blood was collected by leukapheresis, and PBMCs were isolated by Ficoll-Histopaque density gradient centrifugation and then cryopreserved in liquid nitrogen vapor phase. Analytical flow cytometry was used to check the purity and quantity of each magnetically sorted T cell population. Genomic DNA was isolated from every sorted fraction and measured by UV absorbance on a Nanodrop 2000c. Results and caveats for the whole study, not just this receptor: Compared with non-shared clonotypes, the clonotypes found in all four sorted-subset donors had higher generation probabilities. Sampling was restricted to blood, and TCR repertoires in tissues likely differ from the TCR repertoires found in blood. Across a handful of donors, around 5% of naive CD4, more than 3% of naive CD8, approximately 2.5% of memory CD4, and over 0.35% of memory CD8 clonotypes were shared. Incomplete sequencing was indicated by rarefaction of sorted-subset datasets, despite the large sequencing depth. Based on pairwise subsampling, the degree of clonotype sharing among donors was expected to be affected by sequencing depth. Larger estimated clonotype richness was generally found for naive subsets than for memory subsets. The small number of donors limited the genetic and exposure-history diversity represented.

Specimen: naive CD4+ T cells from PBMCs. The label giving this sample's cell subset or site can be read as: CD45RA+ positively selected. The TCR sequence derives from a man aged 18 to 29 in good health. Some clones in this sample may be carry-over from other donors' samples. This sequence uses TRBV28 and TRBJ2-5; no D gene is confidently identified. The DNA reads as follows: TGTGCCAGCAGTTTCCGGACCCTAAGGCCCCAAGAGACCCAGTACTTC. The translation is CASSFRTLRPQETQYF.